This entry is about one T cell receptor (beta chain). Authors' methods: Estimated nucleated cell counts came from reference gene primer amplification. TCRdb's table, derived via immunoSEQ multiplex PCR, lists solely in-frame clones and lacks some. For V, J and clone size, that table is used; D and trimming come from the DNA. This repertoire shows about 220,000 clones, about 81% found once; its top ten account for roughly 8.2%. Trimming stripped 2 bases from V and 2 bases from J, with 10 bases between. Per the germline V gene, CDR1 is MNHNY and CDR2 is SVGAGI (reference sequence). The CDR3 length is 15 residues. While infection was still active, Seattle patients were enrolled and then followed longitudinally. The data were taken from a study of blood T cell repertoires in COVID-19.

The sample consisted of peripheral blood. V usage is TRBV6-6 and J usage is TRBJ1-5; TRBD1 is a possible D gene (6 bases). The sequence derives from a woman aged 80 or over with COVID-19, enrolled during active disease. This CDR3 is CASSYPGGRNQPQHF. The CDR3 bases are TGTGCCAGCAGTTACCCGGGGGGGCGCAATCAGCCCCAGCATTTT.